The entry that follows covers one T cell receptor beta chain sequence. Its antigen is unidentified. The sample carries other DNA sequences with the same CDR3. This record comes from a study of shared clonotypes between healthy human individuals. Study information: The study enrolled two women and a few men aged 18 to 49.

Positively selected for CCR7, the CD45RO-negative cells used as naive CD8 cells excluded terminally differentiated effector memory CD45RA+ cells. V shed 3 bases and J shed 3 bases, with 10 bases lying between them. Germline V gives CDR1 SGHDT, CDR2 YYEEEE. The CDR3 length is 13 residues. Overall study results and limits: On the whole, naive subsets had larger estimated richness than memory subsets had. With four donors compared, 4.5% to 6.5% of naive CD4 clonotypes were shared.

Genomic DNA from each subset was divided evenly over several immunoSEQ plates. Sequencing was performed with immunoSEQ multiplex PCR; in TCRdb, only in-frame clones are kept and a portion is missing. In the table there are about 2 million clones, about 95% of which are singletons. The sequenced material came from naive CD8+ T cells sorted from blood. The sequence came from a man between 18 and 35 years old in good health. The chain couples TRBV5-6 to TRBJ2-7, with D perhaps TRBD2 (6 bases). CDR3 sequence reads: CASSSGTYYEQYF. The DNA for the CDR3 is TGTGCCAGCAGCTCCGGGACTTACTACGAGCAGTACTTC.